The source of this T cell receptor beta chain is a study of shared clonotypes between healthy human individuals. Assay used: immunoSEQ multiplex PCR; TCRdb lists only in-frame clones, some missing. The sample lists some 580,000 clones, roughly 97% seen once, with 0.057% in the top ten. The CDR3 spans 14 residues. CDR1 is LNHDA, CDR2 SQIVND, per germline (reference sequence). V lost 5 bases and J lost 5, with 16 bases in between. The study's findings and limits: Only blood was sampled, and tissue TCR repertoires likely differ from blood ones. In general, naive subsets displayed greater estimated richness than memory subsets did. Sharing across four donors was highest in naive CD4 (around 5%) and lowest in memory CD8 (approximately 0.4%).

Of note for this clone: The target antigen is unknown.

The receptor was isolated from a woman in her 30s in good health. The chain couples TRBV19 to TRBJ2-7; D may correspond to TRBD1 or TRBD2 (5 bases each). Sequenced material: naive CD4+ T cells sorted from blood. The subset here: CD45RA+ positively selected. The CDR3 spells CASSYRDRVDEQYF. CDR3 sequence (DNA): TGTGCCAGTAGTTACCGGGACCGGGTTGACGAGCAGTACTTC.